These 11 T cell receptor beta chains were sequenced from one sample in a study of blood T cell repertoires in COVID-19. Only in-frame clones appear in the TCRdb table, and some are missing; sequencing was by immunoSEQ multiplex PCR. Of some 69,000 clones listed, roughly 76% are singletons. Sequencing was carried out using peripheral blood. These receptors came from a woman in her 70s with acute or convalescent COVID-19.

The rearrangement uses TRBV18 and TRBJ2-7; TRBD1 agrees at 7 bases. The V segment lost 4 bases and the J segment 3 bases; nucleotides outside the gene matches: 3. The germline CDR1 and CDR2 sequences are KGHSH and LQKENI. The CDR3 is made up of 13 amino acids. CDR3 bases: TGTGCCAGCTCACGGGACAGCGTCTACGAGCAGTACTTC. It translates to CASSRDSVYEQYF.

The chain links TRBV20-1 to TRBJ1-2, with 7 bases aligning to TRBD1. With V trimmed by 5 bases and J by 8 bases, 17 bases remained unmatched. Germline loops: CDR1 DFQATT, CDR2 SNEGSKA (reference sequence). The CDR3 length is 15 residues. CDR3 region: CSARDPRQGVLGYTF. In DNA, the CDR3 is TGCAGTGCTCGTGACCCCCGACAGGGAGTTCTGGGCTACACCTTC.

The chain combines TRBV6-5 with TRBJ1-2; 9 bases are shared with TRBD1. The V and J ends lost 7 bases and 9 bases, in that order; junction bases with no gene match: 9. CDR1 is MNHEY, CDR2 SVGAGI, per germline. This CDR3 comprises 13 residues. The DNA for the CDR3 is TGTGCCAGCACACCGGGACAGGGAACGCGCTACACCTTC. This codes for CASTPGQGTRYTF.

This sequence joins TRBV10-3 and TRBJ2-3; 7 bases line up with TRBD2. The CDR3 is 15 amino acids. Germline assignment: CDR1 ENHRY and CDR2 SYGVKD. V lost 0 bases, J lost 5 bases, and 5 bases stayed unmatched. The CDR3 loop reads CAISESKAGRDTQYF. Here the CDR3 DNA reads TGTGCCATCAGTGAGTCAAAAGCGGGGCGAGATACGCAGTATTTT.

The chain is built from TRBV7-3 and TRBJ2-1; 8 positions agree with TRBD2. Losses at the gene ends were 4 bases for V and 0 bases for J; bases not matched to a gene: 5. This CDR3 comprises 16 residues. CDR1 SGHTA and CDR2 FQGTGA come from the germline V gene. CDR3: CASSSHSGDSYNEQFF. The CDR3 nucleotides read TGTGCCAGCAGCTCACATAGCGGGGACTCCTACAATGAGCAGTTCTTC.

V gene TRBV18 combines with J gene TRBJ2-5, with unresolved D. Germline-derived CDR1 and CDR2 are KGHSH and LQKENI. Trimming removed 2 bases at V and 5 bases at J, with 9 bases between. The CDR3 is made up of 13 amino acids. CDR3 bases: TGTGCCAGCTCACCAGGGCCGTGGGAGACCCAGTACTTC. Amino acid sequence: CASSPGPWETQYF.

V usage is TRBV12-3 or TRBV12-4 and J usage is TRBJ2-5, with unresolved D. Trimming left V 5 bases short and J 5 bases short, with 3 bases between. CDR3 size: 10 residues. The CDR3 DNA sequence: TGTGCCAGCAGTGGCGAGACCCAGTACTTC. Translation: CASSGETQYF.

This chain joins TRBV5-4 and TRBJ2-6, with D tentatively TRBD1 (6 bases). Germline loops: CDR1 SGHNT, CDR2 YYREEE (reference sequence). The CDR3 loop spans 18 amino acids. V was pared by 2 bases and J by 0 bases, with 15 bases between. The CDR3 sequence is CASSFWGTLNSGANVLTF. DNA for the CDR3: TGTGCCAGCAGCTTCTGGGGGACACTTAACTCTGGGGCCAACGTCCTGACTTTC.

The chain carries TRBV5-5 and TRBJ2-1; TRBD2 agrees at 10 bases. This CDR3 comprises 15 residues. Per germline, CDR1 SGHKS and CDR2 YYEKEE (reference sequence). Trimming cost V 0 bases and J 8 bases; bases outside gene matches: 5. This CDR3 is CASSLVPSGSYEQFF. CDR3 sequence (DNA): TGTGCCAGCAGCTTGGTTCCTAGCGGGAGCTATGAGCAGTTCTTC.

This clone appeared a single time. The CDR3 reads CASSPLAGDQPQHF. The CDR3 DNA follows: TGTGCCAGCTCACCACTGGCAGGGGATCAGCCCCAGCATTTT. The V call is TRBV18, the J call TRBJ1-5; TRBD1 might be the D (6 bases). CDR1 is KGHSH and CDR2 is LQKENI in the germline V gene. Trimming removed 1 base at V and 5 bases at J, with 9 bases between. The CDR3 contains 14 residues.

The gene calls are TRBV7-9 and TRBJ1-5, with 10 bases fitting TRBD1. The CDR3 consists of 15 residues. V lost 3 bases and J lost 6; bases outside the gene matches: 5. Germline V lookup: CDR1 SEHNR, CDR2 FQNEAQ (reference sequence). CDR3 region: CASSFGGDRGQPQHF. CDR3 coding DNA: TGTGCCAGCAGCTTCGGGGGGGACAGGGGTCAGCCCCAGCATTTT.